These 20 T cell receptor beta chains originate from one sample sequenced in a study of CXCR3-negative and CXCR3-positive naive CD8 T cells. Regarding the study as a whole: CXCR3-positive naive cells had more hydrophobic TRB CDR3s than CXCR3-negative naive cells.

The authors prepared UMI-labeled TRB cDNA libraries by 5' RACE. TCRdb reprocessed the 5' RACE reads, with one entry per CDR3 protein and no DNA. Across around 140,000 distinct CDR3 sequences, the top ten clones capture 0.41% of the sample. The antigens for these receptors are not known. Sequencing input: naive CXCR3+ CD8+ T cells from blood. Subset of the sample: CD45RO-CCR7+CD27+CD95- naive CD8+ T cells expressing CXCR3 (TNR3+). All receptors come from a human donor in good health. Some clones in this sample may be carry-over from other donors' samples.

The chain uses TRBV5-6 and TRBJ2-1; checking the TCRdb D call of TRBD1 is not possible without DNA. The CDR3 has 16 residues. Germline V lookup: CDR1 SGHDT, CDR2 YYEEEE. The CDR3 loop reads CASSPFSDPGTNEQFF.

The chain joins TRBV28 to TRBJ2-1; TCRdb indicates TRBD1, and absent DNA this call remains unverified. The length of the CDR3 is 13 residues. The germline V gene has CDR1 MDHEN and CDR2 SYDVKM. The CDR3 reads CASSAGFEDEQFF.

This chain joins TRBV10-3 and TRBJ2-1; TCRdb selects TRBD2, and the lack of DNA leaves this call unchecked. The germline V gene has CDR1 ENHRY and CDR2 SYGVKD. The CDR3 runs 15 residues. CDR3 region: CAIRGLAGDANEQFF.

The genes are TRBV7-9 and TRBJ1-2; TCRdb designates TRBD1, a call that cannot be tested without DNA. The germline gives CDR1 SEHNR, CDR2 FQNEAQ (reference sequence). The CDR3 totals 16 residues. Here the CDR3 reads CASEGTGAFTDYGYTF. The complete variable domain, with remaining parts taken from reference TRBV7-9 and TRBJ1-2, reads DTGVSQNPRHKITKRGQNVTFRCDPISEHNRLYWYRQTLGQGPEFLTYFQNEAQLEKSRLLSDRFSAERPKGSFSTLEIQRTEQGDSAMYLCASEGTGAFTDYGYTFGSGTRLTVV.

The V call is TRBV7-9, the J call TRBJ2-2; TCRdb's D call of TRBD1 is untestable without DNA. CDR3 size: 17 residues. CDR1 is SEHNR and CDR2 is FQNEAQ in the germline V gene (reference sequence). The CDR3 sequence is CASSSAGQGSNTGELFF.

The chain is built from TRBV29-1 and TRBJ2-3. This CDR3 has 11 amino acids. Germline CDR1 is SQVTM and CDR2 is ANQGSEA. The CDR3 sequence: CSVLAPDTQYF.

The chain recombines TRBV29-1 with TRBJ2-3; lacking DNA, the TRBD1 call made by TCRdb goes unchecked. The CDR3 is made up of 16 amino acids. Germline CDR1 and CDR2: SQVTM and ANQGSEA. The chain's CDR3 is CSVGAPDRGLTDTQYF.

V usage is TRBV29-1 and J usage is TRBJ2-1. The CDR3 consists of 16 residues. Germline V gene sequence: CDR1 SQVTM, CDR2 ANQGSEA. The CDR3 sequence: CSVEDLTRSLYTEQFF.

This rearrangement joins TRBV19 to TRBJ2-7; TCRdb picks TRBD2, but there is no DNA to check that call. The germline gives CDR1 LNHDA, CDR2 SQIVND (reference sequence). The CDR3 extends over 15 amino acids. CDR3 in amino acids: CASSGGTGRHDEQYF.

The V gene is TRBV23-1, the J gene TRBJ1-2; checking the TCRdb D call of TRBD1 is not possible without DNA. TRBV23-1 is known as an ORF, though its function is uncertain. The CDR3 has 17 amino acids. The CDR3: CASSEDGGRECYYGYTF.

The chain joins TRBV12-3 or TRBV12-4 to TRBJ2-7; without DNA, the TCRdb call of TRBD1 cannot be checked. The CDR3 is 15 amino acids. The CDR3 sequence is CVSSSPGQGAYEQYF.

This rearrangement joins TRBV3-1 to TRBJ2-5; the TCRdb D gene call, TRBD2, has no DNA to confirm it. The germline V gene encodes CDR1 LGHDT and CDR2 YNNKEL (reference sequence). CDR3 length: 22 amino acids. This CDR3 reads CASSRTPGLAGRVSGYQETQYF.

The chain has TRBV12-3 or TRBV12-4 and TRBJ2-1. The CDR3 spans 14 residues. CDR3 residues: CASNSPRSYNEQFF.

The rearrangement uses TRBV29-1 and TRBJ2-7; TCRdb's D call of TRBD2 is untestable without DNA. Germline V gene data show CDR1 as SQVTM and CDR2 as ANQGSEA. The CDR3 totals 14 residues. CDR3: CSVEAPGLAEEQYF.

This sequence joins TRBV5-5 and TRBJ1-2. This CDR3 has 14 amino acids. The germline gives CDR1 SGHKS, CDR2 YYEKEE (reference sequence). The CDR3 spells CASSVRGANYGYTF. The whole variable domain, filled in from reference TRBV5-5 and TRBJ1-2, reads DAGVTQSPTHLIKTRGQQVTLRCSPISGHKSVSWYQQVLGQGPQFIFQYYEKEERGRGNFPDRFSARQFPNYSSELNVNALLLGDSALYLCASSVRGANYGYTFGSGTRLTVV.

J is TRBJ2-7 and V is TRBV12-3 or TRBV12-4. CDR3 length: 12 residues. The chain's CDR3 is CASSRNSYEQYF.

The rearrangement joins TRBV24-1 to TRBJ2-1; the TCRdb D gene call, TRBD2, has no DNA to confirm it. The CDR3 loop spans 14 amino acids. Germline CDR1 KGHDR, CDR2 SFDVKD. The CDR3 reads CATSDLQAGPEQFF.

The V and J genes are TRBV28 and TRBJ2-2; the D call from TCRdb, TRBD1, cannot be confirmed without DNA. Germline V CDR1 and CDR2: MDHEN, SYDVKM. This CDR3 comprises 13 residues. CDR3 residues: CASSLSRPGELFF.

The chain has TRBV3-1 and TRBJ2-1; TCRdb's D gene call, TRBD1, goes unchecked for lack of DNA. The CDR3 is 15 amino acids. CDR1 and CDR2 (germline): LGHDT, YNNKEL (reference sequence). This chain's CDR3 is CASSQVAGQNNEQFF.

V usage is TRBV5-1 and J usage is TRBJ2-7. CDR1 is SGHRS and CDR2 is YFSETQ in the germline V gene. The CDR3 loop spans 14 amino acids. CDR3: CASTADVSSYEQYF.